This TCR beta chain was profiled in a study of memory CD4+ T cells and cytomegalovirus serostatus. Study-level background: Donors were healthy Belgian adults, several CMV seropositive and about two dozen seronegative. Findings and caveats of the study: Each of fewer than 80 CMV-associated TCRbeta sequences occurred in one to five individuals.

Single viable CD3+CD4+CD8-CD45RO+ cells were sorted as the memory CD4+ T cells. About this clone itself: Its antigen remains unknown.

Original analysis: Out-of-frame sequences were removed, leaving about 2.2 million distinct TCRbeta sequences. Sequencing was performed with immunoSEQ multiplex PCR; in TCRdb, only in-frame clones are kept and a portion is missing. The D gene and trimming were derived from the DNA, and the V and J assignments and clone size from that table. This sample carries over 25,000 clones, around 76% of them seen once, and the ten largest clones take less than 1.3%. Germline loops: CDR1 GTSNPN, CDR2 SVGIG (reference sequence). V was clipped by 5 bases and J by 8 bases, with 4 bases between them. This CDR3 contains 10 residues.

Material for sequencing was memory CD4+ T cells from blood. The V and J genes are TRBV30 and TRBJ1-6; D uncertain. The origin of this receptor is an adult in good health and CMV-seronegative. This chain's CDR3 is CAWGDSPLHF. The DNA of the CDR3 is TGTGCCTGGGGGGATTCACCCCTCCACTTT.